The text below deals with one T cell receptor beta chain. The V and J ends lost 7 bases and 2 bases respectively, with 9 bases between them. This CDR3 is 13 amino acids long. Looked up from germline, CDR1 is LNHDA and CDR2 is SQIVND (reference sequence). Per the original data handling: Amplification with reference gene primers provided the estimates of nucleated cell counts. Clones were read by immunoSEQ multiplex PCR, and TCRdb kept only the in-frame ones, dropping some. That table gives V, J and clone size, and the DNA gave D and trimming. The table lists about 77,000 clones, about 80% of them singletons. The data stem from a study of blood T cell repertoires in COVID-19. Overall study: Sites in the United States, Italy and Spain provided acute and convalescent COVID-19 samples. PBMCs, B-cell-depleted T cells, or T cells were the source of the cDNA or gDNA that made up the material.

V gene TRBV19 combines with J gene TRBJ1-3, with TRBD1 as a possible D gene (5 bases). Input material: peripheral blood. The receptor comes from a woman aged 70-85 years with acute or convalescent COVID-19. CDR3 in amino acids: CASIDRAGNTIYF. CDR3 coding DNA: TGTGCCAGTATCGACAGAGCTGGAAACACCATATATTTT.